The T cell receptor beta chain under discussion was sequenced for a study of cytomegalovirus exposure and HLA in healthy donors. Study-wide points: Sequencing likely produced, as an artifact, a cluster of highly shared sequence variants. What a later analysis showed was that several of the most significant clusters appeared linked to common viral pathogens. Most sequenced TCRs were rare (though some public TCRs occurred in many donors).

PCR involved 60 Vbeta and 13 Jbeta primers. Using immunoSEQ multiplex PCR, the repertoire was profiled, and TCRdb retains in-frame clones only, with some absent. The sample carries nearly 110,000 clones, 60% to 75% recorded once. The V gene's germline CDR1 is SQVTM and CDR2 ANQGSEA. The length of the CDR3 is 15 residues. V shed 6 bases and J 2 bases; nucleotides not matched to a gene: 9. Despite likely unrecorded immune exposures, the donors were nominally healthy at the time of sampling. Concerning this clone itself: Its antigen is unidentified.

This chain joins TRBV29-1 and TRBJ2-7, with 11 bases that match TRBD1. The receptor's source is a man aged 25 to 40 in good health and CMV-seronegative. Input material: PBMCs. CDR3 nucleotide sequence: TGCAGCGTGAATGGGGGACAGGGGGACGCCTACGAGCAGTACTTC. Translation: CSVNGGQGDAYEQYF.